The 9 T cell receptor beta chains given below trace back to one sample, sequenced in a study of cytomegalovirus exposure and HLA in healthy donors. With 60 Vbeta and 13 Jbeta primers, the PCR was carried out. This table comes from immunoSEQ multiplex PCR, and its TCRdb copy is limited to in-frame clones, with some not included. The sample gives approximately 160,000 clones, roughly 79% of which show up once; less than 9% is in the top ten. Sequenced: PBMCs. These receptors all stem from a male donor in good health and CMV-seropositive.

This sequence joins TRBV9 and TRBJ2-1, with D possibly matching TRBD1 (5 bases). Trimming removed 0 bases at V and 10 bases at J, with 14 bases between. This CDR3 spans 14 amino acids. Germline V CDR1 and CDR2: SGDLS, YYNGEE. The CDR3 DNA follows: TGTGCCAGCAGCGTAGAAGGGGTCGGGCCGGAGCAGTTCTTC. Translating gives CASSVEGVGPEQFF.

V usage is TRBV27 and J usage is TRBJ2-6; 11 bases map to TRBD1. The V gene's germline CDR1 is MNHEY and CDR2 SMNVEV (reference sequence). V lost 5 bases to trimming and J lost 3 bases; unmatched junction nucleotides: 9. The CDR3 runs to 18 residues. CDR3 loop: CASSLRTGGVVGANVLTF. In DNA, the CDR3 is TGTGCCAGCAGTCTAAGGACAGGGGGCGTGGTTGGGGCCAACGTCCTGACTTTC.

The gene calls are TRBV10-2 and TRBJ2-2; 7 nucleotides agree with TRBD2. CDR1 WSHSY and CDR2 SAAADI come from the germline V gene. The CDR3 consists of 17 residues. V gave up 5 bases and J gave up 2 bases; unmatched junction bases: 11. The CDR3 loop reads CASSPPGGGVNTGELFF. CDR3 DNA sequence: TGCGCCAGCAGTCCCCCTGGGGGGGGAGTCAACACCGGGGAGCTGTTTTTT.

This clone has only one observation. The chain has TRBV19 and TRBJ1-1; TRBD1 might be the D (6 bases). V was shortened by 5 bases and J by 3 bases, with 13 bases between the two germline ends. CDR1 LNHDA and CDR2 SQIVND come from the germline V gene (reference sequence). The CDR3 is 14 amino acids. CDR3 DNA: TGTGCCAGTAGTGTACAGGGAGAGGACACTGAAGCTTTCTTT. Protein: CASSVQGEDTEAFF.

The V and J genes are TRBV7-9 and TRBJ2-7, with 7 bases fitting TRBD1. The CDR3 sequence is 18 residues long. The V gene end was trimmed by 0 bases and the J gene end by 2 bases; junction bases not matched to a gene: 13. In germline, CDR1 is SEHNR, CDR2 FQNEAQ (reference sequence). This chain's CDR3 is CASSLAVADRRYPYEQYF. The CDR3 DNA sequence: TGTGCCAGCAGCTTAGCGGTGGCGGACAGGCGCTACCCCTACGAGCAGTACTTC. Complete variable domain (other parts from reference TRBV7-9 and TRBJ2-7): DTGVSQNPRHKITKRGQNVTFRCDPISEHNRLYWYRQTLGQGPEFLTYFQNEAQLEKSRLLSDRFSAERPKGSFSTLEIQRTEQGDSAMYLCASSLAVADRRYPYEQYFGPGTRLTVT.

This rearrangement joins TRBV2 to TRBJ1-1, with D perhaps matching TRBD1 (5 bases). This CDR3 has 15 amino acids. Trimming shortened V by 5 bases and J by 2 bases, and 15 bases separated the two germline ends. Germline V lookup: CDR1 SNHLY, CDR2 FYNNEI. DNA of the CDR3: TGTGCCAGCAGTTCCTATGGGGGGGGAAACACTGAAGCTTTCTTT. It encodes CASSSYGGGNTEAFF.

V gene TRBV19 combines with J gene TRBJ1-4, with TRBD1 matching 9 bases. The germline V gene has CDR1 LNHDA and CDR2 SQIVND (reference sequence). The CDR3 sequence is 18 residues long. Germline trimming cut 3 bases from V and 6 bases from J; bases unmatched to any gene: 14. This chain's CDR3 is CASSIADRGMFLDEKLFF. CDR3 DNA: TGTGCCAGTAGTATCGCGGACAGGGGAATGTTTTTGGATGAAAAACTGTTTTTT.

For this clone: No conserved phenylalanine or tryptophan is present at the end of the CDR3, so a read error is the likely explanation. It is unclear where the CDR3 begins or ends on the DNA, so no DNA is shown, and the CDR3 is as TCRdb lists it. J is TRBJ1-1 and V is TRBV2. The CDR3 is made up of 10 amino acids, end residues included. The V gene's germline CDR1 is SNHLY and CDR2 FYNNEI. The CDR3 sequence: CASSDSGLLS.

The gene calls are TRBV30 and TRBJ2-1; D might be TRBD2 (6 bases). This CDR3 spans 15 amino acids. Trimming removed 4 bases at V and 1 base at J, with 14 bases between. Germline V gene sequence: CDR1 GTSNPN, CDR2 SVGIG (reference sequence). In nucleotides, the CDR3 is TGTGCCTGGACTCCGGGACTCCTATCCTACAATGAGCAGTTCTTC. Translating it yields CAWTPGLLSYNEQFF.